What follows is one TCR beta chain and its context. What it recognizes is unknown. Germline V gives CDR1 LNHDA, CDR2 SQIVND (reference sequence). The V segment lost 4 bases and the J segment 5 bases; nucleotides outside the gene matches: 10. The CDR3 has 16 amino acids. Sequenced by immunoSEQ multiplex PCR; TCRdb stores in-frame clones only, minus some. The table includes about 83,000 clones, under 95% detected once. The data are from a study of T cell responses to AZD1222 COVID-19 vaccine. Whole-study findings and limits: Dominant at 160-218 and 743-854, vaccine-associated CD4 TCRs also spanned spike. Unmutated variant regions reportedly attract nearly half of all spike-specific TCRs.

This sequence joins TRBV19 and TRBJ1-2; 10 positions match TRBD1. This sequence was found in an adult in good health. The starting material was peripheral blood, obtained on day 0 of MenACWY control vaccination. The CDR3 spells CASSNKQGQGIYGYTF. The CDR3, as DNA: TGTGCCAGTAGTAACAAACAGGGACAGGGGATATATGGCTACACCTTC.